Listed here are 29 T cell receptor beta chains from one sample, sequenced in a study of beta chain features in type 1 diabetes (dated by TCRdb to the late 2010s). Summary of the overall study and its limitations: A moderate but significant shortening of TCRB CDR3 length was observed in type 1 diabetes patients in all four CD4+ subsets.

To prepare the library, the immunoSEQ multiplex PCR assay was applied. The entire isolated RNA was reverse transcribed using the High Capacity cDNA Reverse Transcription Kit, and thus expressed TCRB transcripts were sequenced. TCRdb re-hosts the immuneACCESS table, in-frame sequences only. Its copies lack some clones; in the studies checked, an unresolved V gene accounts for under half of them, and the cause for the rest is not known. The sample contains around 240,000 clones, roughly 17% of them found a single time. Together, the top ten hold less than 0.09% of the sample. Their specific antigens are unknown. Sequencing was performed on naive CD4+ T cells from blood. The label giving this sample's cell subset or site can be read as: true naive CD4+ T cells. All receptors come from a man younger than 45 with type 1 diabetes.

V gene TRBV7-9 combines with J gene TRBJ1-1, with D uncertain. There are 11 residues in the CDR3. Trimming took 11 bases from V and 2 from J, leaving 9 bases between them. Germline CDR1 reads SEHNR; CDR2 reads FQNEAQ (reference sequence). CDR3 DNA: TGTGCCCTCGGGGAAAACACTGAAGCTTTCTTT. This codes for CALGENTEAFF.

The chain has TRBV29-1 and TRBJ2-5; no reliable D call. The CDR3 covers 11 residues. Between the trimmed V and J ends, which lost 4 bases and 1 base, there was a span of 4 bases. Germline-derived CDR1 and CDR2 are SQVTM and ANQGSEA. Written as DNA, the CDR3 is TGCAGCGTTGTCAGCCAAGAGACCCAGTACTTC. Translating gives CSVVSQETQYF.

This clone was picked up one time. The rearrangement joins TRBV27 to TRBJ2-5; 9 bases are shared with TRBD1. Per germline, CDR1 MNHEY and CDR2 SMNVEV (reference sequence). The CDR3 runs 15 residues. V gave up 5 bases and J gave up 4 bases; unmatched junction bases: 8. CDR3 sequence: CASSPRDRAGETQYF. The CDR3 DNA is TGTGCCAGCAGTCCGAGGGACAGGGCGGGAGAGACCCAGTACTTC.

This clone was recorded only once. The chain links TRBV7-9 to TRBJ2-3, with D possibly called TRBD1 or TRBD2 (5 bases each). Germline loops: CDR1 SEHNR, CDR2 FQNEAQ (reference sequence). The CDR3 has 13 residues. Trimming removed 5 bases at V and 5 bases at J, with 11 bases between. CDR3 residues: CASSPGQQDTQYF. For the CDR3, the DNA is TGTGCCAGCAGCCCGGGGCAGCAAGATACGCAGTATTTT.

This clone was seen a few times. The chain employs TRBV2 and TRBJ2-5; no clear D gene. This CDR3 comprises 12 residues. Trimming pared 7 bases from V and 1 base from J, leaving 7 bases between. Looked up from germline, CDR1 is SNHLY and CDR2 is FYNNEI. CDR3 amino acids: CASNALQETQYF. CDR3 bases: TGTGCCAGCAACGCCCTCCAAGAGACCCAGTACTTC.

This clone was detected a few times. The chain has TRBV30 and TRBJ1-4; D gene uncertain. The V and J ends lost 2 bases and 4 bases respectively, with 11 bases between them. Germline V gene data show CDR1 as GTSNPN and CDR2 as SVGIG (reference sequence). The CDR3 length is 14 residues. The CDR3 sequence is CAWSSGSLNEKLFF. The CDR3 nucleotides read TGTGCCTGGAGTAGCGGAAGCCTTAATGAAAAACTGTTTTTT.

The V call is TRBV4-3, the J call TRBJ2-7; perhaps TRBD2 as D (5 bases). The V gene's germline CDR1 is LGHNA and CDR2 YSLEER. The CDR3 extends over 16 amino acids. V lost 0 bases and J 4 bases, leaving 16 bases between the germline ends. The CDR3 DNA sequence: TGCGCCAGCAGCCAAGATCAATCGGGAACCGGGTACGAGCAGTACTTC. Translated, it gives CASSQDQSGTGYEQYF.

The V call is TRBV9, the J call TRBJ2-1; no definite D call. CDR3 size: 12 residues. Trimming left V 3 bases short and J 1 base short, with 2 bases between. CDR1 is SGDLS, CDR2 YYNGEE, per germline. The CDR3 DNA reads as TGTGCCAGCAGCGCGTCCTACAATGAGCAGTTCTTC. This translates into CASSASYNEQFF.

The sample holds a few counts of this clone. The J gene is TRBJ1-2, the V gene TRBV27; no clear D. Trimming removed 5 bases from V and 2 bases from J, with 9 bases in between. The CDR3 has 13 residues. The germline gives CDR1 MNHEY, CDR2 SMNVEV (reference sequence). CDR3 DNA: TGTGCCAGCAGTCACCGGGTCAACTATGGCTACACCTTC. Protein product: CASSHRVNYGYTF.

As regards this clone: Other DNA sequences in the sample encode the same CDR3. CDR3 protein: CASSLGTGNIQYF. CDR3 bases: TGTGCCAGCAGCTTAGGGACCGGAAACATTCAGTACTTC. The gene calls are TRBV7-9 and TRBJ2-4; unclear D gene. The CDR3 loop spans 13 amino acids. CDR1 and CDR2 from the germline V gene are SEHNR and FQNEAQ (reference sequence). The germline V and J ends were trimmed by 1 base and 6 bases, with 7 bases remaining between them.

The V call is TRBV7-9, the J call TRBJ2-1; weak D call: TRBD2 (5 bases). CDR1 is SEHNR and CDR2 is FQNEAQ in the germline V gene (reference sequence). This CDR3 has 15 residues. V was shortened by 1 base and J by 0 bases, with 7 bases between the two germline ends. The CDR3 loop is CASSLDGSSYNEQFF. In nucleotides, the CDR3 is TGTGCCAGCAGCTTAGATGGGAGCTCCTACAATGAGCAGTTCTTC. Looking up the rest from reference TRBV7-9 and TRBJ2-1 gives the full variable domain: DTGVSQNPRHKITKRGQNVTFRCDPISEHNRLYWYRQTLGQGPEFLTYFQNEAQLEKSRLLSDRFSAERPKGSFSTLEIQRTEQGDSAMYLCASSLDGSSYNEQFFGPGTRLTVL.

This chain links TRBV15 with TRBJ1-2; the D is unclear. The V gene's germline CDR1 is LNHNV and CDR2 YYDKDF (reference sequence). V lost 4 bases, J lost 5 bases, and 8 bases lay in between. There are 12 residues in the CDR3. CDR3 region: CATSTRSYGYTF. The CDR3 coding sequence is TGTGCCACCAGCACCAGGTCGTATGGCTACACCTTC.

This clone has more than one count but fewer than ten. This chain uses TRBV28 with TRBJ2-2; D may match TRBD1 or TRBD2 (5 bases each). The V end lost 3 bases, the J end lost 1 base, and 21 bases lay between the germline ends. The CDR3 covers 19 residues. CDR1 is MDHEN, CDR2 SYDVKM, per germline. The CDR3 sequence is CASSFLYLTGTVNTGELFF. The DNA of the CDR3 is TGTGCCAGCAGTTTCCTTTACCTCACCGGGACGGTGAACACCGGGGAGCTGTTTTTT.

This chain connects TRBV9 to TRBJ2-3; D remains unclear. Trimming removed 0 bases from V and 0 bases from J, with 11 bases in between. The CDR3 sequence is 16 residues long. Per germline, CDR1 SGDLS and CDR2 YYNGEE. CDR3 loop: CASSVGVQASTDTQYF. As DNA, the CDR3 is TGTGCCAGCAGCGTAGGAGTCCAGGCTAGCACAGATACGCAGTATTTT.

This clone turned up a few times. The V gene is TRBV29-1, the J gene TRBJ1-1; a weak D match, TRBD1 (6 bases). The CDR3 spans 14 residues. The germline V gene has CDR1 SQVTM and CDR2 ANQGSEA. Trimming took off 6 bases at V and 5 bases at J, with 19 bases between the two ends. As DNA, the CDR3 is TGCAGCGTGGTTGCCCTTACAGGGAATACTGAAGCTTTCTTT. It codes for CSVVALTGNTEAFF.

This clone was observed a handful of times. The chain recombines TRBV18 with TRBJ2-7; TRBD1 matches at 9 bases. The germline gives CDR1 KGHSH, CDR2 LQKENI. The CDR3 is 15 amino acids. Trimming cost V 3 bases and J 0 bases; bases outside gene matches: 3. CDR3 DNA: TGTGCCAGCTCACCCGACAGGGGGTCCTCCTACGAGCAGTACTTC. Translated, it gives CASSPDRGSSYEQYF.

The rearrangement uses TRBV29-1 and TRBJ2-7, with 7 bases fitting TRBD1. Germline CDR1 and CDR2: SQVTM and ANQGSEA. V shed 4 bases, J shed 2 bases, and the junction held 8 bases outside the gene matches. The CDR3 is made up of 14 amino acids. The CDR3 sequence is CSVGPGQSPYEQYF. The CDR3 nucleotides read TGCAGCGTTGGCCCGGGACAGTCACCCTACGAGCAGTACTTC.

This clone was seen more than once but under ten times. The CDR3 here is CASSDGTALHGYTF. In nucleotides, the CDR3 is TGTGCCAGCAGTGATGGGACAGCTTTACATGGCTACACCTTC. The chain couples TRBV2 to TRBJ1-2; 7 nucleotides match TRBD1. CDR3 length equals 14 residues. V shed 3 bases and J 6 bases; nucleotides not matched to a gene: 7. Per germline, CDR1 SNHLY and CDR2 FYNNEI.

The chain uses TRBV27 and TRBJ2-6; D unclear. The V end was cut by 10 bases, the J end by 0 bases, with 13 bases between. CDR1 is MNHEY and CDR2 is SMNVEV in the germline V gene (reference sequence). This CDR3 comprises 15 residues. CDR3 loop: CATIAPSSGANVLTF. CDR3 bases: TGTGCCACTATTGCCCCGAGCTCTGGGGCCAACGTCCTGACTTTC.

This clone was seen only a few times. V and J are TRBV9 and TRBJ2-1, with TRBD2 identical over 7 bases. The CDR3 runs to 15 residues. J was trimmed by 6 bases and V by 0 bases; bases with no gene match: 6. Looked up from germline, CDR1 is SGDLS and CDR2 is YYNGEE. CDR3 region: CASSVVASGGNEQFF. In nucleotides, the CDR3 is TGTGCCAGCAGCGTAGTTGCTAGCGGAGGCAATGAGCAGTTCTTC.

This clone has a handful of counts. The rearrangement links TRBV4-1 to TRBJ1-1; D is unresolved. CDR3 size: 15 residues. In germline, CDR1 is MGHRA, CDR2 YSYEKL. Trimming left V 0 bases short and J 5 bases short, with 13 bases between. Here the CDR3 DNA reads TGCGCCAGCAGCCAAGATTCAGCCAGGAGTACTGAAGCTTTCTTT. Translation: CASSQDSARSTEAFF.

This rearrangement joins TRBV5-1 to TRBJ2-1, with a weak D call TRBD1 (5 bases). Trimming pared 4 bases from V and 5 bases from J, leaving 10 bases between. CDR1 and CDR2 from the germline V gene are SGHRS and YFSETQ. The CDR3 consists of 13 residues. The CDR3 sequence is CASSVTGNNEQFF. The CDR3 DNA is TGCGCCAGCAGCGTAACAGGTAACAATGAGCAGTTCTTC.

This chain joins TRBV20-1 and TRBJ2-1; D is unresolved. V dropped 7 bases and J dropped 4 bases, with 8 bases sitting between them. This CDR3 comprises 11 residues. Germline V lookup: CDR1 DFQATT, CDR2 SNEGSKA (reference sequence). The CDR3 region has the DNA TGCAGTGTAGTCAGGTACAATGAGCAGTTCTTC. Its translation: CSVVRYNEQFF.

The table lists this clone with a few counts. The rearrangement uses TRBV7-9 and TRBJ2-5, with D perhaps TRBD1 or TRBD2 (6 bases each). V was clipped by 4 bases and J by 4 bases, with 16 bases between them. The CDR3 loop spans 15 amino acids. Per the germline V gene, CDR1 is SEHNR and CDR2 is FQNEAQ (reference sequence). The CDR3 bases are TGTGCCAGCAGCTACCCCTCGGGGGCAGGAGAGACCCAGTACTTC. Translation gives CASSYPSGAGETQYF.

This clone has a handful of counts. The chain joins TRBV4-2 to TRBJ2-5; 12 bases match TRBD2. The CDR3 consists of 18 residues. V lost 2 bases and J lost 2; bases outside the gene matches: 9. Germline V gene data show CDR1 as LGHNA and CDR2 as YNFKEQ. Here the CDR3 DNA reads TGTGCCAGCAGCCAATACAGGACTAGCGGGACGAAACAAGAGACCCAGTACTTC. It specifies CASSQYRTSGTKQETQYF.

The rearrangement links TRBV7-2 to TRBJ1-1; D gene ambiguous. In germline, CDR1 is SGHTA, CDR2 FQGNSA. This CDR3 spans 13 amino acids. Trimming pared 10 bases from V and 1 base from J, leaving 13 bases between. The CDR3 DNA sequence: TGTGCCAACAAAAAGCGTTGGAACACTGAAGCTTTCTTT. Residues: CANKKRWNTEAFF.

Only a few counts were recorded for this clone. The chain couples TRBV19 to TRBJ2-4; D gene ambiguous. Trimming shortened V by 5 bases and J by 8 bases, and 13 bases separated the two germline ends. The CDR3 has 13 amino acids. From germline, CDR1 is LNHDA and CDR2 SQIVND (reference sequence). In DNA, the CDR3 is TGTGCCAGTAGTGCGGACCGACGGGACATTCAGTACTTC. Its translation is CASSADRRDIQYF. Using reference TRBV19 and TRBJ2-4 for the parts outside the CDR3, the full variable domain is DGGITQSPKYLFRKEGQNVTLSCEQNLNHDAMYWYRQDPGQGLRLIYYSQIVNDFQKGDIAEGYSVSREKKESFPLTVTSAQKNPTAFYLCASSADRRDIQYFGAGTRLSVL.

The CDR3 protein is CASSVDSSSYNEQFF. For the CDR3, the DNA is TGTGCCAGCAGCGTAGACAGTAGCTCCTACAATGAGCAGTTCTTC. The rearrangement links TRBV9 to TRBJ2-1; unclear D gene. CDR1 SGDLS and CDR2 YYNGEE come from the germline V gene. V gave up 0 bases and J gave up 0 bases, with 7 bases separating them. This CDR3 has 15 residues.

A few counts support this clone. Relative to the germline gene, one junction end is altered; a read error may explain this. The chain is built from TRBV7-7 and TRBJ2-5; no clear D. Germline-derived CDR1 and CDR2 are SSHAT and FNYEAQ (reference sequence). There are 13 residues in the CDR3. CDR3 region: CASSTRLRETQYF. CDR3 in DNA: TGTGCTAGCAGCACTCGACTCAGAGAGACCCAGTACTTC.